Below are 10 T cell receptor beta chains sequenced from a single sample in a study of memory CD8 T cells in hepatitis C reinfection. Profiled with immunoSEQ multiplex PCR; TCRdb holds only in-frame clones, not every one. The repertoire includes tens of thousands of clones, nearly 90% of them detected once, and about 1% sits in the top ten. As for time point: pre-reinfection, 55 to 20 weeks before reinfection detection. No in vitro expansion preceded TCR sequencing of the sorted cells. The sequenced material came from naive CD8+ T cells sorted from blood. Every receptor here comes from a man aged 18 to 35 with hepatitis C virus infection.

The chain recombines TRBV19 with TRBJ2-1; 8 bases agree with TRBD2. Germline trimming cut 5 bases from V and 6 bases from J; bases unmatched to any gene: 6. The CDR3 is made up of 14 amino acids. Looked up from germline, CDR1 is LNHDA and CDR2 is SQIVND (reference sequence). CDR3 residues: CASSPTSAFNEQFF. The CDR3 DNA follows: TGTGCCAGTAGTCCGACTAGCGCTTTCAATGAGCAGTTCTTC.

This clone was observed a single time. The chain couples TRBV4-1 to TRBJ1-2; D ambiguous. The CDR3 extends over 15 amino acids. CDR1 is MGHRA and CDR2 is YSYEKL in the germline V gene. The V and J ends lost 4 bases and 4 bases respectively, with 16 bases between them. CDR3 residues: CASSLLPQGSYGYTF. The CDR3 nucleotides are TGCGCCAGCAGCCTCCTTCCCCAAGGGAGCTATGGCTACACCTTC.

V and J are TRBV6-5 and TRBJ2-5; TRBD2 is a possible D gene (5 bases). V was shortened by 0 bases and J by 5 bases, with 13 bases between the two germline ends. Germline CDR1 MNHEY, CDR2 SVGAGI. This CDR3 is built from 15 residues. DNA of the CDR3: TGTGCCAGCAGTTACTCGGCCCGTCCGGGGGAGACCCAGTACTTC. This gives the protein CASSYSARPGETQYF.

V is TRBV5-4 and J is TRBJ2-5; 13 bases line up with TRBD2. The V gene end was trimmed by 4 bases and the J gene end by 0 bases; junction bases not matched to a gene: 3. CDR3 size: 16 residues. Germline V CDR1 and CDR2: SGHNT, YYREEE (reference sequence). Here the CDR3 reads CASSRGLAGDQETQYF. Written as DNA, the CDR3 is TGTGCCAGCAGCCGAGGACTAGCGGGGGACCAAGAGACCCAGTACTTC. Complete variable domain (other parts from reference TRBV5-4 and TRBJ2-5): ETGVTQSPTHLIKTRGQQVTLRCSSQSGHNTVSWYQQALGQGPQFIFQYYREEENGRGNFPPRFSGLQFPNYSSELNVNALELDDSALYLCASSRGLAGDQETQYFGPGTRLLVL.

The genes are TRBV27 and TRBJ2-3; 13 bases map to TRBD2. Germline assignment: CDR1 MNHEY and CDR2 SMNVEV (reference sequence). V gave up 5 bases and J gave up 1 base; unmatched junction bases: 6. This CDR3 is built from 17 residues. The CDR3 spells CASSASGLAGRTDTQYF. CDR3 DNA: TGTGCCAGCAGTGCATCGGGACTAGCGGGACGCACAGATACGCAGTATTTT.

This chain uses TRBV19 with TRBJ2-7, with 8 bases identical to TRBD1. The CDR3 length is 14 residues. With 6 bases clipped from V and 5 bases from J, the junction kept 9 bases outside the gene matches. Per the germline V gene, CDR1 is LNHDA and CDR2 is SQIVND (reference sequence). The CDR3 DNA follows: TGTGCCAGTAGCCACGGCGCAGGGGGCAACGAGCAGTACTTC. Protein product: CASSHGAGGNEQYF.

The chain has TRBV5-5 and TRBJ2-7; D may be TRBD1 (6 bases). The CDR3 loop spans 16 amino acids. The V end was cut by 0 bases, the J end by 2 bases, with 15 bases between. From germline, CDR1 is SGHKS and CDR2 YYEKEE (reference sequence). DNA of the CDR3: TGTGCCAGCAGCTTGGTGGTTGACAGGCCTCCCTACGAGCAGTACGTC. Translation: CASSLVVDRPPYEQYV.

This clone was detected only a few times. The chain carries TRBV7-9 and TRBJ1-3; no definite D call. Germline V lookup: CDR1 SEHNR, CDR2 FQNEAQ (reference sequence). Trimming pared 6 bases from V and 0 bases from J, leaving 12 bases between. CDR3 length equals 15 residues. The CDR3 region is CASRLPMSSGNTIYF. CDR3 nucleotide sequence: TGTGCCAGCAGGCTACCGATGAGCTCTGGAAACACCATATATTTT.

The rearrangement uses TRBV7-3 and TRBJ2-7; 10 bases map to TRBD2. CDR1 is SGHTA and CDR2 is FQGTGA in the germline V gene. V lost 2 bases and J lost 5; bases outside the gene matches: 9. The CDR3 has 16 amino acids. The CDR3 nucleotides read TGTGCCAGCAGCTTAGGGCTAGCGGGAGCAAGAGACGAGCAGTACTTC. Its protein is CASSLGLAGARDEQYF.

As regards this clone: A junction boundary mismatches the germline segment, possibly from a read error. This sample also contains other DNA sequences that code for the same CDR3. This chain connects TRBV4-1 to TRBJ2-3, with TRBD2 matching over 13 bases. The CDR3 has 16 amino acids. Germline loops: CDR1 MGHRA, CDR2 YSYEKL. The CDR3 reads CASSQRLAGGTDTQYF. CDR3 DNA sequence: TGCGCCAGCAGCCAACGACTAGCGGGAGGCACGGATACGCAGTATTTT.